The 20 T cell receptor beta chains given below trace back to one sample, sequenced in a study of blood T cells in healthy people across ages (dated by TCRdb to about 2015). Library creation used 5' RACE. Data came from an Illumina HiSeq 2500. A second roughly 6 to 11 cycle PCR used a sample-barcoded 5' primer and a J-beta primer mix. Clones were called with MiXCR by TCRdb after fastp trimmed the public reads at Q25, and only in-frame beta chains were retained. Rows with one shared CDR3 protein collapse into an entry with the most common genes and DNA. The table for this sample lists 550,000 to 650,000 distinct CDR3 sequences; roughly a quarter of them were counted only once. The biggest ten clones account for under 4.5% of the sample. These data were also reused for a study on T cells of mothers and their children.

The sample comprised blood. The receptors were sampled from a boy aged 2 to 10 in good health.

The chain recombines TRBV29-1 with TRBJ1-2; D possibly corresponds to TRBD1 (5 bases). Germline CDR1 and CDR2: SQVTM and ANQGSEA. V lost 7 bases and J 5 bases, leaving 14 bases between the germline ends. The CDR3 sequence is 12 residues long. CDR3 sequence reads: CSAGRDGYGYTF. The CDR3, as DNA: TGCAGCGCTGGCAGGGATGGGTATGGCTACACCTTC.

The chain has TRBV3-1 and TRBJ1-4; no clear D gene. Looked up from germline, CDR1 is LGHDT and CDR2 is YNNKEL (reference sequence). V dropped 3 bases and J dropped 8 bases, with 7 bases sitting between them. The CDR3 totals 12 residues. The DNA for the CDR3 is TGTGCCAGCAGCCATCCCCACGAAAAACTGTTTTTT. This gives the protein CASSHPHEKLFF.

The CDR3 DNA reads as TGTGCCAGCAGCCAAGAGACTAGGCGAGGTAGAATGTACGAAAAACTGTTTTTT. Amino acids: CASSQETRRGRMYEKLFF. This chain connects TRBV14 to TRBJ1-4; D not certain. The V gene's germline CDR1 is SGHDN and CDR2 FVKESK. This CDR3 has 18 amino acids. The V gene lost 0 bases and the J gene lost 8 bases, with 22 bases spanning the gap.

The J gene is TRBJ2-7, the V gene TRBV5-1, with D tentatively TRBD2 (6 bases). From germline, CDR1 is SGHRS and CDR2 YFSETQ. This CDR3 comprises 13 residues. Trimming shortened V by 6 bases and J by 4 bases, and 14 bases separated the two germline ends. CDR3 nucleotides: TGCGCCAGCACATCGACCGGGACTTACGAGCAGTACTTC. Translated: CASTSTGTYEQYF.

The DNA of the CDR3 is TGTGCCAGCATCCGAGTGCCCAATGAGCAGTTCTTC. Protein sequence: CASIRVPNEQFF. The rearrangement uses TRBV7-8 and TRBJ2-1; D remains ambiguous. Germline CDR1 and CDR2: SGHVS and FQNEAQ. The length of the CDR3 is 12 residues. The V and J ends lost 7 bases and 6 bases respectively, with 10 bases between them.

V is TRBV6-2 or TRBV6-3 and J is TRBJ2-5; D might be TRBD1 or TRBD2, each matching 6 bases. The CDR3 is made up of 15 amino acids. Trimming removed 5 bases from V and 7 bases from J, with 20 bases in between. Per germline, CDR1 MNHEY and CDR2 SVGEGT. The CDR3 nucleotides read TGTGCCAGCAGTAGGAGGGACACCTCCAGCCGGACCCAGTACTTC. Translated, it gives CASSRRDTSSRTQYF.

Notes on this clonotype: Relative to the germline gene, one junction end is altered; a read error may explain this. The CDR3 protein is CASSSSPGLPGDF. Written as DNA, the CDR3 is TGTGCCAGCAGCTCTTCCCCCGGCCTTCCTGGGGATTTT. The chain is built from TRBV13 and TRBJ1-3, with D hard to call. Germline CDR1 PRHDT, CDR2 FYEKMQ (reference sequence). The CDR3 has 13 residues.

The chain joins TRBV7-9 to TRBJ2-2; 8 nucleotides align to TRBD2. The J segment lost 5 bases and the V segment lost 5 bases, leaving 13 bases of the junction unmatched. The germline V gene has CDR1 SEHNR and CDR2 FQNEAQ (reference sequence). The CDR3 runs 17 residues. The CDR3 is CASSDSLGLAVTGELFF. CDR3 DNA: TGTGCCAGCAGCGACTCCCTAGGACTAGCCGTAACCGGGGAGCTGTTTTTT. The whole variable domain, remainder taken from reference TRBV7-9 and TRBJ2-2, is DTGVSQNPRHKITKRGQNVTFRCDPISEHNRLYWYRQTLGQGPEFLTYFQNEAQLEKSRLLSDRFSAERPKGSFSTLEIQRTEQGDSAMYLCASSDSLGLAVTGELFFGEGSRLTVL.

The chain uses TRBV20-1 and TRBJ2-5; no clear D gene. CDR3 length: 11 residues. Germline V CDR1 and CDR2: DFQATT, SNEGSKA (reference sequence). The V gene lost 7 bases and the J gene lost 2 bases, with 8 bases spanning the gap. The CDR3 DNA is TGCAGTGTGGGTAAACAAGAGACCCAGTACTTC. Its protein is CSVGKQETQYF.

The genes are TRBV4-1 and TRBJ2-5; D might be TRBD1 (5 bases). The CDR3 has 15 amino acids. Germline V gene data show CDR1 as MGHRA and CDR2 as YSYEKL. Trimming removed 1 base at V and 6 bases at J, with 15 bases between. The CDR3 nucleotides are TGCGCCAGCAGCCAAGTCAGCAGGGAAGGGAAGACCCAGTACTTC. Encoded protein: CASSQVSREGKTQYF.

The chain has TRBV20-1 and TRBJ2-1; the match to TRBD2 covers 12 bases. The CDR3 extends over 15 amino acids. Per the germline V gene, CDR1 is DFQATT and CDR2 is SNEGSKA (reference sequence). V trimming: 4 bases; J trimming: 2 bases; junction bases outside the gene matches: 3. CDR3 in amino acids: CSATPSGRAYNEQFF. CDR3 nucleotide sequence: TGCAGTGCTACCCCTAGCGGGAGGGCCTACAATGAGCAGTTCTTC.

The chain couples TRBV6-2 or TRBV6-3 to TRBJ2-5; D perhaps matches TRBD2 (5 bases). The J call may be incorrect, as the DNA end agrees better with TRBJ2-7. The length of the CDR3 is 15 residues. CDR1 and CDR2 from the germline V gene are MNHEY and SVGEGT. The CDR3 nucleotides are TGTGCCAGCAGTTACTCACTAGAAGAATCCTACGAGCAGTACTTC. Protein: CASSYSLEESYEQYF.

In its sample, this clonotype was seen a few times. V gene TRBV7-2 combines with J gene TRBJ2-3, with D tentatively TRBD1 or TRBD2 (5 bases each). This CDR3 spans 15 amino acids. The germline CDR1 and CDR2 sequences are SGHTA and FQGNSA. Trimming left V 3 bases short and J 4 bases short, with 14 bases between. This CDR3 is CASSLVGSRADTQYF. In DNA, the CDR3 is TGTGCCAGCAGCTTGGTGGGGAGCAGGGCAGATACGCAGTATTTT.

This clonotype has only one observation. This chain's CDR3 is CSAFLKDRGQETQYF. DNA of the CDR3: TGCAGTGCCTTTCTTAAGGACAGGGGTCAAGAGACCCAGTACTTC. The chain is built from TRBV20-1 and TRBJ2-5; 9 bases align to TRBD1. Losses at the gene ends were 6 bases for V and 2 bases for J; bases not matched to a gene: 10. The germline gives CDR1 DFQATT, CDR2 SNEGSKA (reference sequence). The CDR3 is made up of 15 amino acids.

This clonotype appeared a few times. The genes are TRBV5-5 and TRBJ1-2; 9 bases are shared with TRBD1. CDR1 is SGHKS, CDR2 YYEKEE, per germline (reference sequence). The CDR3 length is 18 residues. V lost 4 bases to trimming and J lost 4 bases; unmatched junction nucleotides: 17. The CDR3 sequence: CASSRNRDRAIPFYGYTF. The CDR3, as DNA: TGTGCCAGCAGCCGTAACCGGGACAGGGCAATTCCCTTCTATGGCTACACCTTC.

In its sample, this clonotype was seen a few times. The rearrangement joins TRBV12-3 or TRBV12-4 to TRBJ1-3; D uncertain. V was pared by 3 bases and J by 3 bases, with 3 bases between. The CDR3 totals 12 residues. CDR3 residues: CASSFGGNTIYF. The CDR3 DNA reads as TGTGCCAGCAGTTTCGGTGGAAACACCATATATTTT.

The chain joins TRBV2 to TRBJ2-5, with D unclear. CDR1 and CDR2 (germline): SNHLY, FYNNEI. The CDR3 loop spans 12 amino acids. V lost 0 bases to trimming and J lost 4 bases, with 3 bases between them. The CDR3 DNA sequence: TGTGCCAGCAGTGAAGCCCCAGAGACCCAGTACTTC. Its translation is CASSEAPETQYF.

CDR3 nucleotides: TGTGCCAGCAGTCCGAGGGGGACTAGCAGCGATGAGCAGTTCTTC. Translating gives CASSPRGTSSDEQFF. The rearrangement uses TRBV6-4 and TRBJ2-5, with TRBD2 matching 9 bases. The DNA end favors TRBJ2-1, so the J call may be wrong. The CDR3 length is 15 residues. Germline V gene sequence: CDR1 MRHNA, CDR2 SNTAGT.

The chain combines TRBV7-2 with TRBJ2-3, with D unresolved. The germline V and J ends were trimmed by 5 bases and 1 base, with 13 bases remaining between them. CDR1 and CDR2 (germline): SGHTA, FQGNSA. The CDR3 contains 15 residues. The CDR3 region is CASSPLRWGTDTQYF. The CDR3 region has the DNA TGTGCCAGCAGCCCCTTACGCTGGGGCACAGATACGCAGTATTTT.

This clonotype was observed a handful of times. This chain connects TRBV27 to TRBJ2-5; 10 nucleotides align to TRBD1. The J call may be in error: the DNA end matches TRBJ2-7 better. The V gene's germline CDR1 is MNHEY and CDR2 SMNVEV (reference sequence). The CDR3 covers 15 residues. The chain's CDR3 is CASSLGGTGAYEQYF. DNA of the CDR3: TGTGCCAGCAGTTTAGGGGGGACAGGGGCATACGAGCAGTACTTC.